This is a list of T cell receptor beta chains from one sample in a study of blood T cell repertoires in COVID-19. Repertoires were generated with immunoSEQ multiplex PCR, while TCRdb's copy carries only in-frame clones and drops some. The sample shows around 150,000 clones, less than 80% of them seen only once. Sequenced material: peripheral blood. The receptors were sampled from a woman of 80 years or more with active or convalescent COVID-19. The CDR3 runs from the conserved cysteine through the conserved F or W. The D gene is left open where the match is weak. Clone sizes are given selectively: once, few, many, or a class where the clone is expanded.

v_call	d_call	j_call	clone_size	cdr3_nt	cdr3_aa
TRBV5-4	NA	TRBJ2-3	NA	TGTGCCAGCAGCTTGGAAGGAGGCACAGATACGCAGTATTTT	CASSLEGGTDTQYF
TRBV19	NA	TRBJ2-5	NA	TGTGCCAGTAGTCGCGGGGACTTCCAAGAGACCCAGTACTTC	CASSRGDFQETQYF
TRBV5-8	TRBD1	TRBJ1-4	NA	TGTGCCAGCAGCCCGGGACAGGGACATTCTAATGAAAAACTGTTTTTT	CASSPGQGHSNEKLFF
TRBV7-2	TRBD2	TRBJ2-7	NA	TGTGCCAGCAGCTTAGCGGGACTAGCCCTGACCTCCTACGAGCAGTACTTC	CASSLAGLALTSYEQYF
TRBV6-5	TRBD1	TRBJ1-3	NA	TGTGCCATCCGGACAGGGGGAGGAAACACCATATATTTT	CAIRTGGGNTIYF
TRBV2	TRBD1	TRBJ2-7	NA	TGTGCCAGCAGGGACCGGGACAGCCCTAGCTACGAGCAGTACTTC	CASRDRDSPSYEQYF
TRBV5-1	TRBD1	TRBJ1-2	NA	TGCGCCAGCAGCTTGGAATACAGGGGAAACTATGGCTACACCTTC	CASSLEYRGNYGYTF
TRBV6-2/TRBV6-3	NA	TRBJ1-2	NA	TGTGCCAGCAGTCCAGGGGACGGCGCCAGCTATGGCTACACCTTC	CASSPGDGASYGYTF
TRBV11-2	NA	TRBJ1-1	few	TGTGCCAGCAGCTTAGAGTGGGGACAAAGGAACACTGAAGCTTTCTTT	CASSLEWGQRNTEAFF
TRBV19	TRBD1	TRBJ1-4	NA	TGTGCCAGTAGTGCCAGGGGGTTCGGAACTAATGAAAAACTGTTTTTT	CASSARGFGTNEKLFF
TRBV6-2/TRBV6-3	TRBD2	TRBJ2-1	NA	TGTGCCAGCAGCAGGACTAGCGGGGGAGCGCCCTACAATGAGCAGTTCTTC	CASSRTSGGAPYNEQFF
TRBV27	TRBD2	TRBJ2-7	NA	TGTGCCAGCCATCCCGGGGGGAGCTTCTACGAGCAGTACTTC	CASHPGGSFYEQYF
TRBV13	TRBD2	TRBJ2-7	NA	TGTGCCAGCAGCCACACCGGGGGGTCCTACGAGCAGTACTTC	CASSHTGGSYEQYF
TRBV6-5	TRBD1	TRBJ1-5	NA	TGTGCCAGCAGGGGAGGACAGGGGGCTTATCAGCCCCAGCATTTT	CASRGGQGAYQPQHF
TRBV25-1	NA	TRBJ2-3	once	TGTGCCAGCACGGGGGTGTACGATACGCAGTATTTT	CASTGVYDTQYF